This TCR beta chain emerged from a study of HIV-infected children after antiretroviral therapy interruption. Background on the study: Four children interrupted treatment; four stayed on continuous treatment. Findings and limits, study-wide: Naive CD4+ CDR3 sharing between time points fell after interruption began.

The CDR3 sequence is 15 residues long. Germline CDR1 is SGHDT and CDR2 is YYEEEE. The V end was cut by 4 bases, the J end by 2 bases, with 14 bases between. This clonotype was recorded a few times. Its specificity is not known. As to treatment: PENTA 11 planned treatment interruption arm or continuous ART arm. Participants had taken at least three-drug ART for at least 24 weeks. A 3' RACE protocol on RNA, with unique molecular identifiers, produced the TCR library. MiXCR was run by TCRdb on the 3' RACE reads, yielding one entry per CDR3 protein. The sample holds around 50,000 distinct CDR3 sequences, roughly 4.5% seen once.

The material was CD45RA+ CD4+ T cells from PBMCs, pooled from several time points, obtained from a donor given antiretroviral therapy, either interrupted or continuous. Subset: naive CD4+ CD45RA+ CD45RO- T cells. The chain recombines TRBV5-6 with TRBJ2-3; D may be TRBD1 or TRBD2 (5 bases each). This TCR derives from a pool of human donors with HIV. CDR3 sequence (DNA): TGTGCCAGCAGCCAAGGGACGGACTTCACAGATACGCAGTATTTT. It specifies CASSQGTDFTDTQYF. Supplemented by reference TRBV5-6 and TRBJ2-3, the full variable domain reads DAGVTQSPTHLIKTRGQQVTLRCSPKSGHDTVSWYQQALGQGPQFIFQYYEEEERQRGNFPDRFSGHQFPNYSSELNVNALLLGDSALYLCASSQGTDFTDTQYFGPGTRLTVL.